The 3 T cell receptor beta chains below all came from one sample that was sequenced in a study of blood T cell repertoires in COVID-19. Clones were sequenced by immunoSEQ multiplex PCR, and TCRdb holds only the in-frame ones, with some missing. The repertoire holds roughly 74,000 clones, 70% to 90% seen once, with around 2.5% in the top ten. Material for sequencing was peripheral blood. These receptors all come from a man between 65 and 80 years old with active or convalescent COVID-19.

V usage is TRBV29-1 and J usage is TRBJ1-1, with TRBD1 as a possible D gene (5 bases). Germline V lookup: CDR1 SQVTM, CDR2 ANQGSEA. This CDR3 contains 13 residues. Trimming stripped 7 bases from V and 3 bases from J, with 15 bases between. The CDR3 nucleotides are TGCAGCGCCGGGGGGACGGTTCACACTGAAGCTTTCTTT. Translated: CSAGGTVHTEAFF.

The chain joins TRBV29-1 to TRBJ1-1; 7 nucleotides match TRBD1. The CDR3 runs to 13 residues. Looked up from germline, CDR1 is SQVTM and CDR2 is ANQGSEA. Losses at the gene ends were 7 bases for V and 3 bases for J; bases not matched to a gene: 8. Here the CDR3 DNA reads TGCAGCGCCGCCGGGACAGCAGACACTGAAGCTTTCTTT. Translated, it gives CSAAGTADTEAFF.

The chain employs TRBV11-2 and TRBJ2-1, with no clear D. V lost 1 base and J 12 bases, leaving 10 bases between the germline ends. The CDR3 runs 12 residues. Germline V gene lookup returns CDR1 SGHAT and CDR2 FQNNGV. The CDR3 spells CASSLGEFLQFF. The CDR3 nucleotides are TGTGCCAGCAGCTTAGGCGAGTTCCTGCAGTTCTTC.